This T cell receptor (beta chain) is from a study of glioma-infiltrating T cells. Overall study results and limits: Gliomas, especially low-grade, showed above-expected tissue-blood divergence; non-neoplastic patients showed below.

This CDR3 is 14 amino acids long. Trimming left V 1 base short and J 3 bases short, with 11 bases between. Germline values: CDR1 SGHRS, CDR2 YFSETQ. As to this clonotype: Its antigen remains unknown.

Using RNA template, CDR3s of TCR alpha and beta were amplified with iRepertoire arm-PCR. One-step reverse transcription and amplification started from roughly 100-400 ng of tissue mRNA or PBMC total RNA. TCRdb ran MiXCR on the multiplex PCR reads and lists one entry per CDR3 protein. The sample consists of approximately 90,000 distinct CDR3 sequences, about 23% of them appearing once. The chain recombines TRBV5-1 with TRBJ2-7; D is unresolved. This sequence originates from a human donor with low-grade glioma or glioblastoma, undergoing nonglioma brain surgery, or in good health (not recorded which). The sample taken for sequencing was glioma tissue, nonneoplastic brain tissue, or PBMCs (not recorded which). Here the CDR3 DNA reads TGCGCCAGCAGCTTGAACCAGGCTAACTACGAGCAGTACTTC. It translates to CASSLNQANYEQYF.